This T cell receptor beta chain was captured in a study of OX40 agonist ivuxolimab in advanced cancers. Turning to the study itself: Patients in the trial were receiving intravenous ivuxolimab every 2 weeks, at doses of 0.01 to 10 mg/kg.

V was pared by 1 base and J by 6 bases, with 8 bases of the junction left unmatched. In germline, CDR1 is SGHKS, CDR2 YYEKEE (reference sequence). The CDR3 runs 15 residues. The table came from immunoSEQ multiplex PCR; TCRdb's copy has only in-frame clones and leaves some out. Among about 92,000 clones, approximately 90% were seen once, and the ten largest hold less than 0.35%. This TCR was recovered from an adult with an advanced solid tumor such as melanoma, head and neck, liver or kidney cancer. The chain couples TRBV5-5 to TRBJ2-7; 9 nucleotides match TRBD2. Sequencing was performed on CD4+ or CD8+ T cells sorted from blood, taken in a trial of the OX40 agonist ivuxolimab. In nucleotides, the CDR3 is TGTGCCAGCAGCTTGTATAGCGGGAGTTCCCTCGAGCAGTACTTC. Its translation is CASSLYSGSSLEQYF.